This TCR beta chain was sequenced during a study of T cell responses to AZD1222 COVID-19 vaccine. The table came from immunoSEQ multiplex PCR; TCRdb's copy has only in-frame clones and leaves some out. The table lists roughly 150,000 clones, 90% to 95% of them singletons, with around 2.3% in the top ten. The table lists this clone with a count of one. Its antigen remains unknown. V was pared by 6 bases and J by 3 bases, with 19 bases between. The germline gives CDR1 SGHDT, CDR2 YYEEEE. The CDR3 length is 15 residues. Findings and caveats of the study: Spike-spanning, vaccine-associated CD4 TCRs were dominant at 160-218 and 743-854.

This TCR was sampled from an adult in good health. Sequences were derived from peripheral blood, sampled on day 0 of AZD1222 vaccination. The rearrangement links TRBV5-6 to TRBJ2-7; weak D call: TRBD1 (6 bases). CDR3 nucleotides: TGTGCCAGCATCCTGGCCGGGGAAGGGGGCTACGAGCAGTACTTC. Its translation is CASILAGEGGYEQYF.